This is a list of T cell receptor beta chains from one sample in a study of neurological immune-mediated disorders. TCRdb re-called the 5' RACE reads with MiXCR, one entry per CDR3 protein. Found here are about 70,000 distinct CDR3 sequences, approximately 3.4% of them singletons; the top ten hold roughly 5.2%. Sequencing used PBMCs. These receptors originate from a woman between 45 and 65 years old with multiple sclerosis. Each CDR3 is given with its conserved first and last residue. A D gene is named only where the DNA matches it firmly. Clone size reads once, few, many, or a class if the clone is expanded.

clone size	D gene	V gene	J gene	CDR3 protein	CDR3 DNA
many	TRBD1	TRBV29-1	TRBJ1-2	CSVAGTGDIGNFGYTF	TGCAGCGTTGCCGGGACAGGCGATATCGGTAATTTTGGCTACACCTTC
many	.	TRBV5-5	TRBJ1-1	CASSPLALGAEAFF	TGTGCCAGCAGCCCGCTTGCGTTGGGCGCTGAAGCTTTCTTT
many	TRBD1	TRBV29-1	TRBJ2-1	CSGGQSSYNEQFF	TGCAGCGGGGGACAGTCCTCCTACAATGAGCAGTTCTTC
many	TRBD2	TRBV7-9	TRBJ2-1	CASSRLAGGGNEQFF	TGTGCCAGCAGCCGTCTAGCGGGAGGAGGCAATGAGCAGTTCTTC
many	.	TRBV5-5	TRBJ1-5	CASSLVPYSNQPQHF	TGTGCCAGCAGCCTGGTACCTTATAGCAATCAGCCCCAGCATTTT
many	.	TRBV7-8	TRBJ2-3	CASSLSATDTQYF	TGTGCCAGCAGCTTAAGTGCAACAGATACGCAGTATTTT
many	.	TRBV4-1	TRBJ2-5	CASSQDPRETQYF	TGCGCCAGCAGCCAAGATCCCAGAGAGACCCAGTACTTC
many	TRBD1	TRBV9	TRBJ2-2	CASSAWDRGNTGELFF	TGTGCCAGCAGCGCATGGGACAGGGGGAACACCGGGGAGCTGTTTTTT
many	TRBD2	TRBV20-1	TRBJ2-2	CSARDDKRGGLDTGELFF	TGCAGTGCTAGAGATGATAAGCGGGGGGGCCTAGACACCGGGGAGCTGTTTTTT
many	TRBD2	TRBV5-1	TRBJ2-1	CASSSAGDSYNEQFF	TGCGCCAGCAGCTCGGCGGGGGACTCCTACAATGAGCAGTTCTTC
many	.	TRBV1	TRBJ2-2	CTSSPKFDPPWRRAGELFF	TGCACCAGCAGCCCGAAGTTCGATCCACCTTGGAGGAGGGCCGGGGAGCTGTTTTTT
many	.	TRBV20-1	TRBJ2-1	CSARDKRNTYNEQFF	TGCAGTGCTAGAGATAAAAGAAACACGTACAATGAGCAGTTCTTC
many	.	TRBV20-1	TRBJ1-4	CSASEHNEKLFF	TGCAGTGCTAGTGAACATAATGAAAAACTGTTTTTT
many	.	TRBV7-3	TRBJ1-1	CASSLRGNPGTEAFF	TGTGCCAGCAGCTTAAGAGGTAACCCCGGCACTGAAGCTTTCTTT
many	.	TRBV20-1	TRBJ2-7	CSARGVTGHTYEQYF	TGCAGTGCTAGAGGTGTCACAGGTCACACCTACGAGCAGTACTTC